This entry features one T cell receptor (beta chain) sequence. The record originates from a study of blood T cell repertoires in COVID-19. On the study more broadly: The samples span acute and convalescent COVID-19 from the United States, Italy and Spain. Sources were T cells, B-cell-depleted T cells, or PBMCs; the material itself was cDNA or gDNA.

Trimming stripped 0 bases from V and 0 bases from J, with 7 bases between. The CDR3 has 16 residues. Looked up from germline, CDR1 is SGDLS and CDR2 is YYNGEE. In the authors' methods: Reference gene primer amplification gave nucleated cell count estimates. Sequenced by immunoSEQ multiplex PCR; TCRdb stores in-frame clones only, minus some. V, J and clone size derive from that table, while D and trimming were established from the DNA sequence. The table has 95,000 to 150,000 clones, over 70% seen once. The sample was peripheral blood. This clonotype originated in an older man with active or convalescent COVID-19. The chain is built from TRBV9 and TRBJ1-6; no clear D. The CDR3 loop reads CASSVGESSYNSPLHF. CDR3 in DNA: TGTGCCAGCAGCGTAGGGGAGAGCTCCTATAATTCACCCCTCCACTTT.